A selection of T cell receptor beta chains follows, all from one sample in a study of blood T cell repertoires in COVID-19. The repertoire was sequenced with immunoSEQ multiplex PCR; TCRdb's copy has only in-frame clones and lacks some. This table holds 250,000 to 300,000 clones, 88% found once. The material sequenced was peripheral blood. The receptors were gathered from a woman aged 40 to 55 who had recovered from COVID-19. The CDR3 runs from the conserved cysteine through the conserved F or W. Fields, in order: CDR3 protein, CDR3 DNA, V gene, D gene, clone size, J gene. The D gene is left open where the match is weak. Only part of the rows carry a size: once, few, many, or a class if the clone is expanded.

CDR3aa: CASSLDSISNYGYTF; CDR3nt: TGCGCCAGCAGCTTGGACAGCATCTCTAACTATGGCTACACCTTC; v_gene: TRBV5-1; d_gene: .; abundance: .; j_gene: TRBJ1-2
CDR3aa: CASSLTPYREQFF; CDR3nt: TGTGCCAGCAGCTTAACGCCGTACCGGGAGCAGTTCTTC; v_gene: TRBV11-2; d_gene: .; abundance: .; j_gene: TRBJ2-1
CDR3aa: CASMAGLAVADTQYF; CDR3nt: TGTGCCAGTATGGCGGGACTAGCGGTGGCAGATACGCAGTATTTT; v_gene: TRBV19; d_gene: TRBD2; abundance: .; j_gene: TRBJ2-3
CDR3aa: CASSYGSPHGYTF; CDR3nt: TGTGCCAGCAGCTACGGGTCCCCCCATGGCTACACCTTC; v_gene: TRBV7-8; d_gene: .; abundance: .; j_gene: TRBJ1-2
CDR3aa: CASSPGGGSSYEQYF; CDR3nt: TGTGCCAGCAGCCCGGGTGGGGGGAGCTCCTACGAGCAGTACTTC; v_gene: TRBV13; d_gene: .; abundance: .; j_gene: TRBJ2-7
CDR3aa: CASSAGLATHNEQFF; CDR3nt: TGTGCCAGCAGCGCCGGACTAGCCACCCACAATGAGCAGTTCTTC; v_gene: TRBV9; d_gene: TRBD2; abundance: .; j_gene: TRBJ2-1
CDR3aa: CASSLTGSMNTEAFF; CDR3nt: TGTGCCAGCAGCTTAACAGGGTCCATGAACACTGAAGCTTTCTTT; v_gene: TRBV7-8; d_gene: .; abundance: .; j_gene: TRBJ1-1
CDR3aa: CATGAGGVGEQFF; CDR3nt: TGTGCCACAGGGGCGGGAGGAGTAGGTGAGCAGTTCTTC; v_gene: TRBV19; d_gene: TRBD2; abundance: .; j_gene: TRBJ2-1
CDR3aa: CASSQADRESEFTF; CDR3nt: TGCGCCAGCAGCCAAGCCGATAGGGAGAGTGAGTTCACCTTC; v_gene: TRBV4-3; d_gene: .; abundance: .; j_gene: TRBJ1-2
CDR3aa: CASSGAGYGYTF; CDR3nt: TGTGCCAGCAGCGGGGCCGGATATGGCTACACCTTC; v_gene: TRBV14; d_gene: .; abundance: .; j_gene: TRBJ1-2
CDR3aa: CASSPQGGHLYGYTF; CDR3nt: TGTGCCAGCAGTCCCCAGGGGGGACACCTCTATGGCTACACCTTC; v_gene: TRBV6-5; d_gene: TRBD1; abundance: .; j_gene: TRBJ1-2
CDR3aa: CASSLGDSRPGYGYTF; CDR3nt: TGTGCCAGCAGCTTAGGGGACAGCCGCCCGGGCTATGGCTACACCTTC; v_gene: TRBV7-9; d_gene: TRBD1; abundance: .; j_gene: TRBJ1-2
CDR3aa: CATPRIGGTGELFF; CDR3nt: TGTGCCACCCCTCGAATCGGTGGCACCGGGGAGCTGTTTTTT; v_gene: TRBV6-6; d_gene: .; abundance: .; j_gene: TRBJ2-2
CDR3aa: CASGNQGFQETQYF; CDR3nt: TGTGCCAGCGGGAACCAGGGGTTCCAAGAGACCCAGTACTTC; v_gene: TRBV2; d_gene: .; abundance: once; j_gene: TRBJ2-5
CDR3aa: CASSYTPPTGGEGTIYF; CDR3nt: TGCGCCAGCAGCTACACACCTCCGACAGGGGGCGAGGGGACCATATATTTT; v_gene: TRBV5-1; d_gene: TRBD1; abundance: .; j_gene: TRBJ1-3
CDR3aa: CASSSTPPRAGNTIYF; CDR3nt: TGCGCCAGCAGCTCCACACCACCGCGGGCTGGAAACACCATATATTTT; v_gene: TRBV4-1; d_gene: .; abundance: .; j_gene: TRBJ1-3
CDR3aa: CASSGAGAQPQHF; CDR3nt: TGTGCCAGCAGCGGGGCAGGGGCTCAGCCCCAGCATTTT; v_gene: TRBV7-9; d_gene: .; abundance: once; j_gene: TRBJ1-5